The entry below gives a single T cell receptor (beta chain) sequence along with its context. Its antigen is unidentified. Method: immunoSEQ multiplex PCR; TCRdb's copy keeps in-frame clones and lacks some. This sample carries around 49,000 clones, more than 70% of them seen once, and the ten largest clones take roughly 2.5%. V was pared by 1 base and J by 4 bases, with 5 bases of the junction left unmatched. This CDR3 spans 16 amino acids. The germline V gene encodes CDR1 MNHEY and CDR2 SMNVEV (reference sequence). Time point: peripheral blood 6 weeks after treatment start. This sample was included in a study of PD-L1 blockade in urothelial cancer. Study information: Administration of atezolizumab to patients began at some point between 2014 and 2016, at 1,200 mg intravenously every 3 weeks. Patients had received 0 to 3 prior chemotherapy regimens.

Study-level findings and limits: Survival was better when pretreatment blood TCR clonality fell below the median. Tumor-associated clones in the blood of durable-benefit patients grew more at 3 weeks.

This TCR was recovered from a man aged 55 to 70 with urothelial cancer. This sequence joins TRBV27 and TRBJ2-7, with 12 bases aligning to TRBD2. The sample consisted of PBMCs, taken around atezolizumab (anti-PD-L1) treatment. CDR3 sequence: CASSLLSSGRGYEQYF. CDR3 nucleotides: TGTGCCAGCAGTTTATTGTCTAGCGGGAGGGGTTACGAGCAGTACTTC.